The next 6 T cell receptor beta chains were all read from a single sample in a study of T cells in Graves' hyperthyroidism and ophthalmopathy. Amplification of TCR beta CDR3 regions was performed using RNA transcripts as template. Initially, a first-round RT-PCR of the TCR CDR3 employed the HTBI primer set. Each CDR3 protein gets one entry after TCRdb re-called the multiplex PCR reads with MiXCR. The table includes about 690,000 distinct CDR3 sequences, 17% detected once. Sequenced input: blood. These receptors were obtained from a man aged 50 or older with Graves' hyperthyroidism.

Points on this clonotype: The junction departs from the called germline gene at one end, perhaps through a read error. The rearrangement joins TRBV10-3 to TRBJ1-2; 11 bases agree with TRBD1. This CDR3 spans 17 amino acids. Germline loops: CDR1 ENHRY, CDR2 SYGVKD. Here the CDR3 DNA reads TGTGCCATCCACTACGACCAGGACAGGGGGCTTAACTATGGCTACACCTTT. Translated: CAIHYDQDRGLNYGYTF.

This clonotype was counted ten times or more. This chain joins TRBV12-3 or TRBV12-4 and TRBJ2-1; 8 bases fit TRBD1. The trim removed 5 bases at V and 12 bases at J, leaving 6 bases unmatched. The CDR3 has 12 residues. CDR3 coding DNA: TGTGCCAGCAGTGAGCCCGGGACAGGGCAGTTCTTC. This translates into CASSEPGTGQFF.

V and J are TRBV20-1 and TRBJ2-3; 11 bases fit TRBD2. Losses at the gene ends were 5 bases for V and 5 bases for J; bases not matched to a gene: 9. This CDR3 spans 15 amino acids. CDR1 DFQATT and CDR2 SNEGSKA come from the germline V gene (reference sequence). The CDR3 loop reads CSAGRLAGMGDTQYF. CDR3 nucleotides: TGCAGTGCTGGGCGACTAGCGGGAATGGGAGATACGCAGTATTTT.

This clonotype came up a few times. The chain couples TRBV6-1 to TRBJ2-7; 10 positions match TRBD1. Germline V lookup: CDR1 MNHNS, CDR2 SASEGT. V dropped 5 bases and J dropped 6; count of bases not matched to a gene: 4. The CDR3 contains 13 residues. CDR3 DNA: TGTGCCAGCAGTAGACAGGGGGCGGGCGAGCAGTACTTC. It specifies CASSRQGAGEQYF.

This clonotype has ten or more counts. V and J are TRBV5-1 and TRBJ2-2, with D tentatively TRBD1 or TRBD2 (5 bases each). The germline gives CDR1 SGHRS, CDR2 YFSETQ. This CDR3 contains 15 residues. The ends were cut back, 0 bases at V and 4 bases at J, with 10 bases in the middle. The CDR3 is CASSLELGTTGELFF. The CDR3 region has the DNA TGCGCCAGCAGCTTGGAATTAGGGACCACCGGGGAGCTGTTTTTT.

This clonotype was seen only a few times. The chain uses TRBV7-9 and TRBJ2-2; possibly TRBD2 for D (6 bases). Germline V lookup: CDR1 SEHNR, CDR2 FQNEAQ (reference sequence). With 0 bases removed from V and 1 base from J, the gap between germline ends came to 12 bases. CDR3 size: 17 residues. In DNA, the CDR3 is TGTGCCAGCAGCTTAGCGCAAGGTAGCGGGAACACCGGGGAGCTGTTTTTT. Translating it yields CASSLAQGSGNTGELFF.